This T cell receptor (beta chain) is drawn from a study of blood T cell repertoires in COVID-19. Study in general: COVID-19 samples from acute and convalescent phases originated in the United States, Italy and Spain. T cells, B-cell-depleted T cells, or PBMCs supplied cDNA or gDNA.

With 2 bases removed from V and 0 bases from J, the gap between germline ends came to 4 bases. CDR3 size: 13 residues. CDR1 and CDR2 (germline): SEHNR, FQNEAQ (reference sequence). Authors' processing steps: Amplification of reference gene primers provided the estimated nucleated cell counts. Here immunoSEQ multiplex PCR was the method, and the copy in TCRdb shows in-frame clones only, minus some. From that table come the V and J calls and clone size; the DNA was used to work out D and trimming. The sample gives under 350,000 clones, 89% of which show up once; roughly 2.3% is in the top ten. What was sequenced was peripheral blood. The sequence was collected from a man aged 50-59 years with acute or convalescent COVID-19. This chain uses TRBV7-9 with TRBJ1-1; D remains unclear. The CDR3 DNA follows: TGTGCCAGCAGCTTACCCATGAACACTGAAGCTTTCTTT. It is translated as CASSLPMNTEAFF. Full variable domain (missing parts from reference TRBV7-9 and TRBJ1-1): DTGVSQNPRHKITKRGQNVTFRCDPISEHNRLYWYRQTLGQGPEFLTYFQNEAQLEKSRLLSDRFSAERPKGSFSTLEIQRTEQGDSAMYLCASSLPMNTEAFFGQGTRLTVV.